The 8 T cell receptor beta chains below were found in one sample sequenced in a study of T cell responses to AZD1222 COVID-19 vaccine. TCRdb's table, derived via immunoSEQ multiplex PCR, lists solely in-frame clones and lacks some. The table shows over 120,000 clones, with over 75% occurring only once. This sample comprised peripheral blood, obtained on day 0 of AZD1222 vaccination. The receptors were sampled from an adult in good health.

The CDR3 DNA reads as TGTGCCAGCAGCACCAAACACAGGGGGCTTGTTGAAAAACTGTTTTTT. It encodes CASSTKHRGLVEKLFF. The chain has TRBV11-2 and TRBJ1-4; 9 bases fit TRBD1. Per germline, CDR1 SGHAT and CDR2 FQNNGV. CDR3 length: 16 residues. Trimming at V came to 5 bases and at J to 7 bases, leaving 11 bases not matched to a gene.

The table lists this clone with a few counts. Here the CDR3 DNA reads TGTGCCAGCAGGTTCTCGGGACAGATTTCTGGAAACACCATATATTTT. Amino acids: CASRFSGQISGNTIYF. This chain uses TRBV28 with TRBJ1-3; 7 positions match TRBD1. CDR1 is MDHEN and CDR2 is SYDVKM in the germline V gene. Trimming took 6 bases from V and 1 from J; bases not matched to a gene: 9. The CDR3 totals 16 residues.

The rearrangement uses TRBV20-1 and TRBJ1-3, with D tentatively TRBD1 (5 bases). The CDR3 runs to 16 residues. Germline lookup yields CDR1 DFQATT and CDR2 SNEGSKA (reference sequence). V lost 3 bases to trimming and J lost 2 bases, with 17 bases between them. The CDR3 DNA follows: TGCAGTGCTAGTGGGGTCCCGGGGCAGACTGGAAACACCATATATTTT. Protein product: CSASGVPGQTGNTIYF.

To note about this clone: Within the sample, other DNA sequences also encode this same CDR3. The rearrangement uses TRBV5-4 and TRBJ2-7, with D tentatively TRBD2 (6 bases). Germline CDR1 reads SGHNT; CDR2 reads YYREEE (reference sequence). This CDR3 region has 13 residues. V was cut by 3 bases and J by 0 bases, with 7 bases left in between. The CDR3 DNA sequence: TGTGCCAGCAGCTGGGGGGACTCCTACGAGCAGTACTTC. This codes for CASSWGDSYEQYF.

The sample holds one count of this clone. V and J are TRBV2 and TRBJ2-3; D unclear. V dropped 8 bases and J dropped 4 bases, with 13 bases sitting between them. CDR1 and CDR2 from the germline V gene are SNHLY and FYNNEI. CDR3 length equals 13 residues. The CDR3 nucleotides read TGTGCCAGCCCCAGTGGCGCCTCAGATACGCAGTATTTT. Translating it yields CASPSGASDTQYF.

The J gene is TRBJ2-3, the V gene TRBV6-5, with a weak D call TRBD2 (5 bases). Germline V gene sequence: CDR1 MNHEY, CDR2 SVGAGI. Trimming removed 6 bases from V and 0 bases from J, with 13 bases in between. This CDR3 is built from 15 residues. The CDR3 nucleotides read TGTGCCAGCAGCCCAGTCTCGGGGAGCACAGATACGCAGTATTTT. It encodes CASSPVSGSTDTQYF.

The genes are TRBV2 and TRBJ2-2; D may be TRBD1 or TRBD2 (6 bases each). Looked up from germline, CDR1 is SNHLY and CDR2 is FYNNEI. Trimming left V 3 bases short and J 0 bases short, with 11 bases between. This CDR3 has 16 amino acids. The CDR3 coding sequence is TGTGCCAGCAGTGAGAACGGGGGCGCGAACACCGGGGAGCTGTTTTTT. This codes for CASSENGGANTGELFF.

The rearrangement uses TRBV5-1 and TRBJ2-3; possibly TRBD2 for D (5 bases). The CDR3 is made up of 14 amino acids. Germline V CDR1 and CDR2: SGHRS, YFSETQ. V was cut by 6 bases and J by 5 bases, with 16 bases left in between. In DNA form, the CDR3 reads TGCGCCAGCATTTCCGGGGAAGACGGAGATACGCAGTATTTT. The encoded protein is CASISGEDGDTQYF. The full variable domain, completed using reference TRBV5-1 and TRBJ2-3, is KAGVTQTPRYLIKTRGQQVTLSCSPISGHRSVSWYQQTPGQGLQFLFEYFSETQRNKGNFPGRFSGRQFSNSRSEMNVSTLELGDSALYLCASISGEDGDTQYFGPGTRLTVL.